The TCR beta chain under discussion was sequenced for a study of OX40 agonist ivuxolimab in advanced cancers. Study summary: Patients receiving dose escalation had hepatocellular carcinoma, melanoma, renal cell or head and neck cancer.

General observations from the study: Expanded clones tended on average to be more numerous among CD8+ T cells than CD4+.

TCRdb's copy holds only in-frame clones and misses some; the assay was immunoSEQ multiplex PCR. The data contain 70,000 or so clones, 90% of them seen just once; the ten biggest clones take up 10% to 13%. About this clone: Its antigen is unknown.

The TCR comes from an adult with an advanced solid tumor such as melanoma, head and neck, liver or kidney cancer. The sample consisted of CD4+ or CD8+ T cells sorted from blood, taken in a trial of the OX40 agonist ivuxolimab.

The DNA for the CDR3 is TGTGCCAGCAGTGAGTTGGGGGAATCACCCCTCCACTTT. It encodes CASSELGESPLHF. The V call is TRBV2, the J call TRBJ1-6; D may be TRBD1 (5 bases). This CDR3 is 13 amino acids long. Germline V gene lookup returns CDR1 SNHLY and CDR2 FYNNEI. V dropped 3 bases and J dropped 10 bases, with 10 bases sitting between them.